Reported below is one T cell receptor (beta chain). Profiled with immunoSEQ multiplex PCR; TCRdb holds only in-frame clones, not every one. The data contain under 85,000 clones, under 85% of them singletons. The data belong to a study of neoadjuvant anti-PD-1 for oral cavity cancer. This CDR3 contains 15 residues. CDR1 SEHNR and CDR2 FQNEAQ come from the germline V gene (reference sequence). V lost 5 bases and J lost 5; bases outside the gene matches: 12. Source: PBMCs, taken before nivolumab (anti-PD-1) treatment. This chain joins TRBV7-9 and TRBJ2-7; 7 nucleotides match TRBD1. The source is a person aged 35-79 years with oral cavity squamous cell carcinoma. The CDR3 loop reads CASSATGTAFHEQYF. In nucleotides, the CDR3 is TGTGCCAGCAGCGCTACCGGGACAGCTTTTCACGAGCAGTACTTC.